Listed here is a single TCR beta chain. Per the authors' pipeline: Amplification of reference gene primers was used by the study to estimate nucleated cell counts. TCRdb's copy holds only in-frame clones and misses some; the assay was immunoSEQ multiplex PCR. Clone size and V and J calls were adopted from that table, with D and trimming inferred from the DNA. The table has roughly 190,000 clones, about 85% seen once. Recruited during active infection, patients (from Seattle) were subsequently followed longitudinally. The sample comes from a study of blood T cell repertoires in COVID-19. Study information: The United States, Italy and Spain were the sources of the acute and convalescent COVID-19 samples. Sources were T cells, B-cell-depleted T cells, or PBMCs; the material itself was cDNA or gDNA.

Sequenced input: peripheral blood. This clonotype was sampled from a woman aged 70 to 79 with COVID-19, enrolled during active disease.

CDR3 protein: CASSSFWQSEQYF. In DNA form, the CDR3 reads TGTGCCAGCAGCTCGTTCTGGCAGTCCGAGCAGTACTTC. The chain is built from TRBV11-2 and TRBJ2-7; D remains ambiguous. This CDR3 spans 13 amino acids. Germline V gene lookup returns CDR1 SGHAT and CDR2 FQNNGV. V was trimmed by 4 bases and J by 6 bases, leaving 13 bases between them.